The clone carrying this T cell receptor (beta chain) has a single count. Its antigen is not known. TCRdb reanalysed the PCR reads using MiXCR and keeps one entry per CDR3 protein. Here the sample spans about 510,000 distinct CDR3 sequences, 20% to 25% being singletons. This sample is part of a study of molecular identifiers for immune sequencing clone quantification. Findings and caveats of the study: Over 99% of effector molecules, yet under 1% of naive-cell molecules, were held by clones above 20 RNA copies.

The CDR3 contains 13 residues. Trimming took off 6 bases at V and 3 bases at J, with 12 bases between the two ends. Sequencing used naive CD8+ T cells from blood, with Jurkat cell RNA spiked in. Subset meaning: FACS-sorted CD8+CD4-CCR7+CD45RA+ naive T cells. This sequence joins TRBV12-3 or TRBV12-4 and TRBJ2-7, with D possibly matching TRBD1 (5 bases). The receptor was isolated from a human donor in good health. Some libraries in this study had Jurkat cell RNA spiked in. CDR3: CASSQTTVYEQYF. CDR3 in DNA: TGTGCCAGCAGCCAGACGACAGTCTACGAGCAGTACTTC.